This T cell receptor beta chain originates from a study of neurological immune-mediated disorders. The time point here: longitudinal time-point 2. Preparation of the unsorted libraries drew on 2 million PBMCs stored at -80 C. Trimming removed 6 bases from V and 2 bases from J, with 10 bases in between. The germline gives CDR1 DFQATT, CDR2 SNEGSKA (reference sequence). The CDR3 covers 12 residues. In its sample, this clonotype was seen many times. The authors produced cDNA by 5'RACE using 10-nucleotide random UMIs. MiXCR was run by TCRdb on the 5' RACE reads, yielding one entry per CDR3 protein. The sample lists fewer than 35,000 distinct CDR3 sequences, more than 10% seen once, with around 2.3% in the top ten.

The receptor was derived from a middle-aged woman in good health. The J gene is TRBJ1-1, the V gene TRBV20-1, with a tentative D call TRBD1 (6 bases). Sequenced input: PBMCs. The CDR3 bases are TGCAGTGCCCAGGACAGAAACACTGAAGCTTTCTTT. Its protein product is CSAQDRNTEAFF.